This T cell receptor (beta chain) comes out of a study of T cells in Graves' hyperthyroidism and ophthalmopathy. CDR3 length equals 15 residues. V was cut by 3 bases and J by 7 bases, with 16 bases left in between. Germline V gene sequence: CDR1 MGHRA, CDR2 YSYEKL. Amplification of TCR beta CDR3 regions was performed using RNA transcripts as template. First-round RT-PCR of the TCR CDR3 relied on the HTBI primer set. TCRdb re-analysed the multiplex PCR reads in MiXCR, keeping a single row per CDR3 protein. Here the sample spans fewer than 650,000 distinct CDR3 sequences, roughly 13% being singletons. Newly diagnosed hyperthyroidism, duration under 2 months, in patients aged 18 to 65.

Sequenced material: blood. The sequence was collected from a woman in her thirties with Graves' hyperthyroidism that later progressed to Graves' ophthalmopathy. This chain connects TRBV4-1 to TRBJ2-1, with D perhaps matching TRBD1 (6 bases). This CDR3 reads CASSQTRGIRNEQFF. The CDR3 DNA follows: TGCGCCAGCAGCCAGACGAGGGGGATAAGGAATGAGCAGTTCTTC.